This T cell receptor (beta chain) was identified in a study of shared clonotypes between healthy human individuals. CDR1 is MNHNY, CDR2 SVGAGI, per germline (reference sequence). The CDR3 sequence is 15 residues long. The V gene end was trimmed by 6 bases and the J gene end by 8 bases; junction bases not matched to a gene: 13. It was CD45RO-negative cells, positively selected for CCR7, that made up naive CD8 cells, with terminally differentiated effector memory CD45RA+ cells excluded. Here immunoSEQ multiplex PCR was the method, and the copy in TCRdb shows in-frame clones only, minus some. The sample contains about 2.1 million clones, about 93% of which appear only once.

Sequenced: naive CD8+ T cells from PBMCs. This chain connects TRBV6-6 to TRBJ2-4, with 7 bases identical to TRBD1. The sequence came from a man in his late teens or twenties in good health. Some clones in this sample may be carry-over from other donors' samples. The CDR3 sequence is CASSPIGTVGDIQYF. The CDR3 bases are TGTGCCAGCAGCCCGATCGGGACAGTGGGGGACATTCAGTACTTC.